This T cell receptor beta chain is from a study of blood T cell repertoires in COVID-19 (TCRdb year 2020). Study-wide context: Samples covering the acute and convalescent phases of COVID-19 were provided by collaborators in the United States, Italy and Spain. A freely available public database, intended as a resource for researchers studying the immune response to SARS-CoV-2, is where the repertoires were released. The prospective study material was composed of cDNA or gDNA derived from T cells, B-cell-depleted T cells, or PBMCs. The sample metadata nearly always contained a de-identified subject ID, COVID-19 status, age in years and sex. Samples were obtained from the ongoing ImmuneRACE study (first 160 participants) and from 1,000 to 1,500 subjects provided by 6 global collaborators. Where HLA class I and class II types were available, the types were taken from metadata supplied by the sample provider, not from assay-based typing. The dataset comprised deeply sampled blood TCRbeta repertoires from subjects exposed to, actively infected with, or recovered from COVID-19.

Trimming leaves V shorter by 7 bases and J shorter by 5 bases, with the junction holding 11 bases beyond the gene matches. The CDR3 spans 16 residues, from the cysteine through the phenylalanine. Only the CDR3 DNA is retained, 48 bases long and in frame from the first base. CDR1 is given as MNHNY and CDR2 as SVGAGI, both from the germline V gene (reference sequence). At one collaborating source in Seattle, patients were enrolled during active infection and were followed longitudinally through the course of disease. Collaborating institutions collected whole blood in K2EDTA tubes following their own protocols. For TCRbeta analysis, collaborator samples were shipped as frozen whole blood, as isolated PBMCs, or as DNA extracted from either sample type. Points on this clone: The antigen it recognizes is unknown. It has no much larger one-base neighbor in the sample; base qualities were not kept.

The immunoSEQ Assay, a bias-controlled multiplex PCR, was used to amplify TCRbeta CDR3 regions from genomic DNA. For the original study's pipeline: The number of nucleated cells in each sample was estimated from the amplification of reference gene primers within the assay. To quantify the absolute abundance of each unique TCRbeta CDR3 rearrangement, sequence reads were collapsed and filtered. For each sample, productive Simpson clonality was calculated as the square root of Simpson's diversity index across productive rearrangements. In TCRdb, the immuneACCESS table is reduced to in-frame sequences with V and J assigned. These tables do not hold every clone; where another copy was compared, an unresolved V gene accounts for under half, and the others remain unexplained. V and J calls and clone size follow that table, whereas D and trimming were derived from the DNA. This sample is represented by about 160,000 clones; about 92% of them were singletons. The top ten clonotypes cover 2% of the sample.

The full study reports these points: The amount of clinical and demographic metadata varied by source and participant and was provided uncurated.

Input material: peripheral blood. The receptor was derived from a woman between 55 and 75 years old with COVID-19, enrolled during active disease. The V gene is TRBV6-6 and the J gene is TRBJ2-7, and TRBD2 aligns with 13 junction nucleotides. The CDR3 sequence is CASTKGTSGGADEQYF. The bases read TGTGCCAGCACCAAGGGAACTAGCGGGGGGGCGGACGAGCAGTACTTC.